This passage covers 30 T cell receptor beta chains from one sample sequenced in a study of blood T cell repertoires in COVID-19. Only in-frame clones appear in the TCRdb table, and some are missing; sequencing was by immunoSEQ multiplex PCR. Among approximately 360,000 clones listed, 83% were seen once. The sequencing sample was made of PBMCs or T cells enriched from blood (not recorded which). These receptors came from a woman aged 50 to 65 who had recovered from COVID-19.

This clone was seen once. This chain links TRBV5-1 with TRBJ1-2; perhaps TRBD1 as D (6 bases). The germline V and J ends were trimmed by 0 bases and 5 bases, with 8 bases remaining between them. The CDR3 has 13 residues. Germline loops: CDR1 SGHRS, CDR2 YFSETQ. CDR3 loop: CASSLGQEYGYTF. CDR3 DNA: TGCGCCAGCAGCTTGGGACAGGAATATGGCTACACCTTC.

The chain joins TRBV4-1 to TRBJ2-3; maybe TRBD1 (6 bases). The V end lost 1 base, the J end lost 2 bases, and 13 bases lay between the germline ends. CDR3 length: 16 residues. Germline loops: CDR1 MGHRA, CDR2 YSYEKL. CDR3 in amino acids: CASSQVRQDLTDTQYF. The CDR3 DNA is TGCGCCAGCAGCCAAGTGAGACAGGACCTCACAGATACGCAGTATTTT.

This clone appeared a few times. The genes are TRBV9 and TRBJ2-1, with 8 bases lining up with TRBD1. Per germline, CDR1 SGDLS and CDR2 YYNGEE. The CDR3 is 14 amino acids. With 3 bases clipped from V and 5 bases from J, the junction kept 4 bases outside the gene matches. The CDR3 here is CASSAGTGNNEQFF. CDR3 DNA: TGTGCCAGCAGCGCCGGGACAGGCAACAATGAGCAGTTCTTC.

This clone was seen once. In DNA form, the CDR3 reads TGTGCCTGGAGTCCGAACCGGAGGAACACTGAAGCTTTCTTT. Protein: CAWSPNRRNTEAFF. The rearrangement links TRBV30 to TRBJ1-1, with no clear D. Germline V gene lookup returns CDR1 GTSNPN and CDR2 SVGIG (reference sequence). Trimming shortened V by 2 bases and J by 1 base, and 11 bases separated the two germline ends. This CDR3 region has 14 residues.

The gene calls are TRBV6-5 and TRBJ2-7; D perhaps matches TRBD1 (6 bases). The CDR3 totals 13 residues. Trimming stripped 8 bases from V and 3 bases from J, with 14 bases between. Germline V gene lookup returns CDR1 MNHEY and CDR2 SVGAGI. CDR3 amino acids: CASARGPDYEQYF. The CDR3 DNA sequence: TGTGCCAGCGCCAGGGGACCGGACTACGAGCAGTACTTC.

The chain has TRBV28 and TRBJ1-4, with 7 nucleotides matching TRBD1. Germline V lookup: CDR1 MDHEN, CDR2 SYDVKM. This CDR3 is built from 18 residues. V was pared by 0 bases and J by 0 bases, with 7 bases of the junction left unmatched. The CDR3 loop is CASSLWNRGRATNEKLFF. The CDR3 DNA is TGTGCCAGCAGTTTATGGAACAGGGGACGTGCAACTAATGAAAAACTGTTTTTT.

DNA for the CDR3: TGTGCCAGTCGGGACAGGCCTACATACGAGCAGTACTTC. Its protein product is CASRDRPTYEQYF. The rearrangement joins TRBV6-5 to TRBJ2-7; 8 nucleotides align to TRBD1. The CDR3 sequence is 13 residues long. After removal of 9 bases from V and 4 bases from J, the junction contained 8 bases not matched to a gene. Germline loops: CDR1 MNHEY, CDR2 SVGAGI.

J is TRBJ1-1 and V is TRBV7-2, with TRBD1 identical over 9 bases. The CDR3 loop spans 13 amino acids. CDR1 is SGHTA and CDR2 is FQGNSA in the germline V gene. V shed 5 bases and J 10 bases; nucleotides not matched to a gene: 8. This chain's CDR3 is CASSATGGIGAFF. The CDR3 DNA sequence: TGTGCCAGCAGCGCGACAGGGGGAATAGGAGCTTTCTTT.

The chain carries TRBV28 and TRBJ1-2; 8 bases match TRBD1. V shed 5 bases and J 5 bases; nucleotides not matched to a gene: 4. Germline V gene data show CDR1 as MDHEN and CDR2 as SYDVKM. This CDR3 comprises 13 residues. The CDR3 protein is CASSIQGAYGYTF. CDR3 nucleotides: TGTGCCAGCAGTATCCAGGGGGCGTATGGCTACACCTTC.

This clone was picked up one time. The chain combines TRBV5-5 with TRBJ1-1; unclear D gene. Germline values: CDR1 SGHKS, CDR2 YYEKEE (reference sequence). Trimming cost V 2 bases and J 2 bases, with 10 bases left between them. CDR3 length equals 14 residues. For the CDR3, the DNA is TGTGCCAGCAGCTTAGTCGGGGAAAACACTGAAGCTTTCTTT. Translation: CASSLVGENTEAFF. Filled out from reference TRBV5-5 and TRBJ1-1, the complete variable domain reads DAGVTQSPTHLIKTRGQQVTLRCSPISGHKSVSWYQQVLGQGPQFIFQYYEKEERGRGNFPDRFSARQFPNYSSELNVNALLLGDSALYLCASSLVGENTEAFFGQGTRLTVV.

The CDR3 is CASSQAAGARDGYTF. DNA of the CDR3: TGTGCCAGCAGCCAAGCCGCTGGGGCGAGAGATGGCTACACCTTC. The rearrangement joins TRBV4-2 to TRBJ1-2; maybe TRBD1 (5 bases). This CDR3 spans 15 amino acids. Trimming removed 1 base at V and 6 bases at J, with 15 bases between. CDR1 LGHNA and CDR2 YNFKEQ come from the germline V gene.

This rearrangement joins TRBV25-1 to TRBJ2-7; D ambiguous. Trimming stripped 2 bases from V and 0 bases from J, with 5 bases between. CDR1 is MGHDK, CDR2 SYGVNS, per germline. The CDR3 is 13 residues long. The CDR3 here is CASSEAVSYEQYF. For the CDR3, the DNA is TGTGCCAGCAGTGAAGCGGTCTCCTACGAGCAGTACTTC.

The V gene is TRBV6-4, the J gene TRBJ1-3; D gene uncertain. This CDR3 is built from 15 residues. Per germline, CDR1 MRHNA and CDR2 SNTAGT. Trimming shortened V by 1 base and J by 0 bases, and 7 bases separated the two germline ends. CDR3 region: CASSDCASSGNTIYF. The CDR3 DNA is TGTGCCAGCAGTGACTGCGCGAGCTCTGGAAACACCATATATTTT.

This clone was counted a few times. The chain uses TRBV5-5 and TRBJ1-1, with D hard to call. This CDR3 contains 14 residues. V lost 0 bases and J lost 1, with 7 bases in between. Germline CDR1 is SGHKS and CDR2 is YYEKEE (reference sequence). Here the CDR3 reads CASSLVPRNTEAFF. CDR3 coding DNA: TGTGCCAGCAGCTTGGTGCCGAGGAACACTGAAGCTTTCTTT.

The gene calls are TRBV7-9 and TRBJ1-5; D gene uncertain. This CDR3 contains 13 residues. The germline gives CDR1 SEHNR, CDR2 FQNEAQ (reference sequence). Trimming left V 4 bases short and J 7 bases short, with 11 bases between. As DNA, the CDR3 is TGTGCCAGCAGCTCCTCGGGAACCCAGCCCCAGCATTTT. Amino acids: CASSSSGTQPQHF.

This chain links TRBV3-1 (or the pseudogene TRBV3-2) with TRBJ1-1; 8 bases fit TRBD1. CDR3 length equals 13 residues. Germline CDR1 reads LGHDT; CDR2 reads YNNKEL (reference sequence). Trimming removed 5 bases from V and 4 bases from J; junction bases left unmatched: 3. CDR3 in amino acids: CASSDRGGTEAFF. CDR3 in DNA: TGTGCCAGCAGCGACAGGGGAGGCACTGAAGCTTTCTTT.

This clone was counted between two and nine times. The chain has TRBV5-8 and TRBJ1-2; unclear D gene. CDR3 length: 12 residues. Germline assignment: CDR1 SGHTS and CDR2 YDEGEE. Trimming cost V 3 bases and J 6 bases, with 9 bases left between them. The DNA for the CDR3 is TGTGCCAGCAGCTGGGCGACACATGGCTACACCTTC. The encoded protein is CASSWATHGYTF.

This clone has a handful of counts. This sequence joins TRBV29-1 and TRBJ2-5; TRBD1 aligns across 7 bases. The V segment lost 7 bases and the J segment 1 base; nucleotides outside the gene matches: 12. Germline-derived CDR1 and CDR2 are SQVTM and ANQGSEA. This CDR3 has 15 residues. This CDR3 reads CSASNAGTVQETQYF. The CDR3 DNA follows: TGCAGCGCTTCAAACGCCGGGACAGTCCAAGAGACCCAGTACTTC.

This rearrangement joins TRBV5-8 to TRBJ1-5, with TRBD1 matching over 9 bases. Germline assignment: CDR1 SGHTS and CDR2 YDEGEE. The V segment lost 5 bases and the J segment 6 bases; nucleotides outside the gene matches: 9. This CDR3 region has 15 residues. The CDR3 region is CASRPSGQGFQPQHF. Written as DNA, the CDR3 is TGTGCCAGCAGACCATCGGGACAGGGTTTTCAGCCCCAGCATTTT.

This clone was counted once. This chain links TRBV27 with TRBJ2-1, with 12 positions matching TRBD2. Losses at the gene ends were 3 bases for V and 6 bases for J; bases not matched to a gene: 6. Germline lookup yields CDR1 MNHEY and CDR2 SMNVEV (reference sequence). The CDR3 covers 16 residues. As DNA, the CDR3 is TGTGCCAGCAGTTTTTTGCTAGCGGGAGGGCTCAATGAGCAGTTCTTC. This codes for CASSFLLAGGLNEQFF.

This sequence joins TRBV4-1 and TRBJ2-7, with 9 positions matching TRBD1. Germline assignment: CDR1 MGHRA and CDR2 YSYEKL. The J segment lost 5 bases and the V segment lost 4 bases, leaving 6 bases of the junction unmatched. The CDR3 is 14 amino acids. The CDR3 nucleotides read TGCGCCAGCAGCCTAAACAGGGGGCGGGACGAGCAGTACTTC. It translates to CASSLNRGRDEQYF.

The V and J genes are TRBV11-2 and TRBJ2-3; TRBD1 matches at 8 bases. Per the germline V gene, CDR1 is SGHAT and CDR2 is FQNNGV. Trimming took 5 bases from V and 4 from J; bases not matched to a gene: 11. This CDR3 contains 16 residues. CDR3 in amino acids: CASSAMTGVPSDTQYF. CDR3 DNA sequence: TGTGCCAGCAGCGCGATGACAGGGGTCCCCTCAGATACGCAGTATTTT.

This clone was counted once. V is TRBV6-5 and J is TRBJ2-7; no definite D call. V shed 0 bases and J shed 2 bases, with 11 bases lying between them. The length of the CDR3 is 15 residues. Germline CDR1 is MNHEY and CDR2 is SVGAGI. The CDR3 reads CASSYSYRRAYEQYF. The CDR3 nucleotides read TGTGCCAGCAGTTACTCGTACAGAAGAGCCTACGAGCAGTACTTC.

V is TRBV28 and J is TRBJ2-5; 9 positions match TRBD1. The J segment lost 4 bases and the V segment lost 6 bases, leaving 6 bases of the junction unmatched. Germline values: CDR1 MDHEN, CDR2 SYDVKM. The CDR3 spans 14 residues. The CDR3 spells CASSDRGVRETQYF. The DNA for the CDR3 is TGTGCCAGCAGCGACAGGGGGGTCCGAGAGACCCAGTACTTC.

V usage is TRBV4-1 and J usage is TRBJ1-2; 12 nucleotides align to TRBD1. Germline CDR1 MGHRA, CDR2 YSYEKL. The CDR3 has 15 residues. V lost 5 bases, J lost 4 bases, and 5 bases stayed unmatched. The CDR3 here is CASSEGQGATYGYTF. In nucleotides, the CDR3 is TGCGCCAGCAGCGAGGGACAGGGGGCGACCTATGGCTACACCTTC.

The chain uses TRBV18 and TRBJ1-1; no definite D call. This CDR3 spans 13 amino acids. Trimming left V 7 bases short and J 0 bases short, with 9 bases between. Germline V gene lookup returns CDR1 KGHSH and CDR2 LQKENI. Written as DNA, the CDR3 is TGTGCCAGCTTGCCGACTGTGAACACTGAAGCTTTCTTT. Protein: CASLPTVNTEAFF.

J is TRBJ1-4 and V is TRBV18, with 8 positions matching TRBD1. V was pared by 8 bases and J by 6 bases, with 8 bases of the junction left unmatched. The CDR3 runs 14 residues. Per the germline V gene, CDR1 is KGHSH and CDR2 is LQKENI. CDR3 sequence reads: CASHRTGRDEKLFF. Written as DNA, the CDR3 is TGTGCCAGCCACCGGACAGGGCGGGATGAAAAACTGTTTTTT.

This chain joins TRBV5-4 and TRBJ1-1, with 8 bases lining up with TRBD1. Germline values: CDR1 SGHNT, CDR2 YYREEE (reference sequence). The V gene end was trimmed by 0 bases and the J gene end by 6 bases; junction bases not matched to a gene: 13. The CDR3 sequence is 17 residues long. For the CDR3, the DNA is TGTGCCAGCAGCTTGGGGCCCCCTCCAGGGGGCGCATCTGAAGCTTTCTTT. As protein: CASSLGPPPGGASEAFF.

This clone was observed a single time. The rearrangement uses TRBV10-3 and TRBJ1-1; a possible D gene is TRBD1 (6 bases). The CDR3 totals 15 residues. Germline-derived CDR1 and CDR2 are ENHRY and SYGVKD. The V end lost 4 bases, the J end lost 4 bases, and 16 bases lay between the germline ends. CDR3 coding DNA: TGTGCCATCAGTGTTGGGATGACAGGACCCACTGAAGCTTTCTTT. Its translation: CAISVGMTGPTEAFF.

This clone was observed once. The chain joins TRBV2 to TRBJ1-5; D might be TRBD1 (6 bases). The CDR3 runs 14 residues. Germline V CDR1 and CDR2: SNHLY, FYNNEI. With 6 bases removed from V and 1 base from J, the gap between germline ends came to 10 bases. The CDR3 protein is CASSVQGSNQPQHF. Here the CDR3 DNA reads TGTGCCAGCAGCGTACAGGGAAGCAATCAGCCCCAGCATTTT.